This is a list of T cell receptor beta chains from one sample in a study of cytomegalovirus exposure and HLA in healthy donors. Sequencing used immunoSEQ multiplex PCR; TCRdb keeps in-frame clones, though not all of them. This table holds approximately 39,000 clones, roughly two thirds found once. Sequenced sample: PBMCs. The receptors come from a man in his thirties or forties in good health and CMV-seronegative. CDR3s leave out the opening cysteine and the closing phenylalanine or tryptophan. The order of the fields is V gene, CDR3 protein.

>TRBV20-1
SARPLETQY
>TRBV5-1
ASSSAVWGGDSYEQY
>TRBV6-5
ASSYVGQGADTQY
>TRBV4-2
ASSPGTGGPTEAF
>TRBV10-1
ASSESIWGPDTQY
>TRBV2
ASTESRRGSGNEQF
>TRBV25-1
ASSDGQGLYEQY
>TRBV10-3
AISMTSGGTDTQY
>TRBV15
ATSRDLRTEAF
>TRBV28
ASRVQGYNYGYT
>TRBV10-3
AISDPGFEKLF
>TRBV4-1
ASSQPTQAYEQY
>TRBV15
ATSRDRGGTDTQY
>TRBV9
ASSVEAGRNGELF
>TRBV25-1
ASSVTGGMKTQY
>TRBV7-2
ASSQGQGYTEAF
>TRBV28
ASSLLSGSYEQY
>TRBV2
ASSEHTGGGPQH
>TRBV28
ASSLPWASTDTQY
>TRBV6-5
ASSRTVHNSPLH
>TRBV28
ASSLPPRQGGNQPQH
>TRBV6-5
ASSYRERDTQY
>TRBV10-2
ASSSRGTYEQY